The clone carrying this TCR beta chain has just one count. Germline CDR1 is DFQATT and CDR2 is SNEGSKA (reference sequence). V was clipped by 0 bases and J by 11 bases, with 5 bases between them. CDR3 size: 11 residues. This sample was taken from a study of cytomegalovirus exposure and HLA in healthy donors. The PCR contained 60 Vbeta and 13 Jbeta primers. Repertoires were generated with immunoSEQ multiplex PCR, while TCRdb's copy carries only in-frame clones and drops some. Here the sample spans around 210,000 clones, roughly 80% being singletons. This clonotype was sampled from a male donor in good health and CMV-seropositive. This sequence joins TRBV20-1 and TRBJ1-6; D not resolved. Sequencing was carried out using PBMCs. Here the CDR3 reads CSARDPAPLHF. For the CDR3, the DNA is TGCAGTGCTAGAGATCCGGCACCCCTCCACTTT.